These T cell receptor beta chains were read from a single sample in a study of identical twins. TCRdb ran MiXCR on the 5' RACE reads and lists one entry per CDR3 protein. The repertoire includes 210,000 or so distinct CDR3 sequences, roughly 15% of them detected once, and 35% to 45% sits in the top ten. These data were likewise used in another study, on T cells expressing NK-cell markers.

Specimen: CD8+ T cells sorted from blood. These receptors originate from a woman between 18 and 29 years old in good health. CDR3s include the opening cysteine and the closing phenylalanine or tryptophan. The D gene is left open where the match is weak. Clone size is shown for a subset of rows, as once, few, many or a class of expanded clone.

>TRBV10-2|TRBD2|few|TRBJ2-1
TGCGCCAGCAGTGAACGGGCTAGCGGGGGGAATGAGCAGTTCTTC
CASSERASGGNEQFF
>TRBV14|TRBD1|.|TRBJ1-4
TGTGCCAGCAGCCAAGGCGGACAGGGCGCCGATGAAAAACTGTTTTTT
CASSQGGQGADEKLFF
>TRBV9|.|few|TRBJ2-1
TGTGCCAGCAGCGTAGCCGGGAGTGTGGTTAATGAGCAGTTCTTC
CASSVAGSVVNEQFF
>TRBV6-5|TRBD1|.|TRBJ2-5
TGTGCCAGCAGTTCTAGGGGGCGGGAGACCCAGTACTTC
CASSSRGRETQYF
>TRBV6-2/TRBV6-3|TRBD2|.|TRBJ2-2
TGTGCCAGCGAGGGACTAGCGACAACCGGGGAGCTGTTTTTT
CASEGLATTGELFF
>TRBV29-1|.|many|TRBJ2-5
TGCAGCGTTGAAGAGTTTCAGACCCAGTACTTC
CSVEEFQTQYF
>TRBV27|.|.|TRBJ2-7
TGTGCCAGCAGTTTGACAGCCCGAAGGTTCTACGAGCAGTACTTC
CASSLTARRFYEQYF
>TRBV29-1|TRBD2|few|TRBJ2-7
TGCAGCGTTCCGTCCGGGACTAGCAACTACGAGCAGTACTTC
CSVPSGTSNYEQYF
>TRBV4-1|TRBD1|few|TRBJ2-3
TGCGCCAGCAGCCAAGGCTTACTAATCACAGGGGCCCTCGGGAATACGCAGTATTTT
CASSQGLLITGALGNTQYF
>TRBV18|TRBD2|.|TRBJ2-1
TGTGCCAGCCATAGCAAGGGACTACCCTCCTACAATGAGCAGTTCTTC
CASHSKGLPSYNEQFF
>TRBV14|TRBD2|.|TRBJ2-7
TGTGCCAGCAGCCAAAGAACTAGCGGCTCCTACGAGCAGTACTTC
CASSQRTSGSYEQYF
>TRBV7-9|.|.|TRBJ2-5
TGTGCCAGCAGCTTACAGGGAGAAGAGTGCCAGTACTTC
CASSLQGEECQYF
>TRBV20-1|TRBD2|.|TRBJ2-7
TGCAGTGCTAACCCCATCATAGCGGGGAGCTCGTACGAGCAGTACTTC
CSANPIIAGSSYEQYF
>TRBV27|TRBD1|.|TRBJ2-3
TGTGCCAGCGCATCGACAGGGGTCCCCGATACGCAGTATTTT
CASASTGVPDTQYF
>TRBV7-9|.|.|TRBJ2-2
TGTGCCAGCAGCGACGCGGGGACCAACACCGGGGAGCTGTTTTTT
CASSDAGTNTGELFF
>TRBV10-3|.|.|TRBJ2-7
TGTGCCATCAGTGAGTCAAGGCAGGGCGCCTACGAGCAGTACTTC
CAISESRQGAYEQYF
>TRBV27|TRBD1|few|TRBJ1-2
TGTGCCAGCAGTCCATCCGGGACAGCATATGGCTACACCTTC
CASSPSGTAYGYTF
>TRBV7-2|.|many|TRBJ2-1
TGTGCCAGCAGCTTCCGAGATGAGCAGTTCTTC
CASSFRDEQFF
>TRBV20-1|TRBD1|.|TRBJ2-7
TGCAGTGCTAGCGCAGGGGGCTACGAGCAGTACTTC
CSASAGGYEQYF
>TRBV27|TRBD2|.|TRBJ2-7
TGTGCCACCAAAGTACTAGCGGGAGTAGAGTACGAGCAGTACTTC
CATKVLAGVEYEQYF